This TCR beta chain was recorded in a study of T cell responses to AZD1222 COVID-19 vaccine. Concerning this clone itself: The antigen is not known.

General study findings and limits: White British ancestry dominated among donors, who included more females, and clonal diversity was possibly underestimated. Dominant CD4 TCR responses targeted spike regions 160-218 and 743-854. An increase in Spike-specific TCR breadth and depth was observed after two AZD1222 doses.

TCRdb's table, derived via immunoSEQ multiplex PCR, lists solely in-frame clones and lacks some. This table has under 200,000 clones, approximately 90% appearing once. The CDR3 is 14 amino acids. Germline CDR1 reads MNHNS; CDR2 reads SASEGT. V was cut by 1 base and J by 6 bases, with 10 bases left in between. The receptor's source is an adult in good health. The source was peripheral blood, collected on day 0 of AZD1222 vaccination. The V and J genes are TRBV6-1 and TRBJ1-5; the D gene is possibly TRBD1 (5 bases). CDR3 in DNA: TGTGCCAGCAGTGAAGGAAGGGGCAGTCAGCCCCAGCATTTT. Protein product: CASSEGRGSQPQHF.